This TCR beta chain stems from a study of blood T cells in healthy people across ages. General study findings and limits: A greater number of naive CD4+ cells and higher diversity distinguished long-lived donors from aged donors.

Germline values: CDR1 MDHEN, CDR2 SYDVKM. The CDR3 runs 16 residues. V lost 2 bases and J 1 base, leaving 14 bases between the germline ends. The second PCR ran roughly 7 to 12 cycles with a sample-barcoded 5' primer and J-beta primers. Using its own MiXCR run on the 5' RACE reads, TCRdb lists one record per CDR3 protein. The repertoire holds about 1.8 million distinct CDR3 sequences, with around 48% as singletons. Peripheral blood from each donor was collected in a volume of 8 to 10 milliliters. Every sample had a minimum of 6 million PBMCs isolated. This clonotype was detected a few times. Its cognate antigen is unknown.

The sequencing input was blood. The chain employs TRBV28 and TRBJ2-5; D is unclear. This clonotype was obtained from a woman in her forties in good health. CDR3 in amino acids: CASSLGAVAFQETQYF. The CDR3 coding sequence is TGTGCCAGCAGTTTAGGCGCAGTCGCTTTCCAAGAGACCCAGTACTTC.